The rows below give T cell receptor beta chains drawn from one sample of a study of T-cell memory formation after mild COVID-19. Each CDR3 protein gets one entry after TCRdb re-called the 5' RACE reads with MiXCR. This sample has 240,000 or so distinct CDR3 sequences, with over 9% found just once. Sequences were obtained from PBMCs or a T cell subset sorted from them (not recorded which). The receptors originated from a man in his late teens or twenties who had mild COVID-19 (a few samples of this study predate the infection). Cell type and time point are not known. Each CDR3 is given with its conserved first and last residue. D genes are given only for firm matches. Clone size is not always given. Where it is, it says once, few, many or a class for expanded clones.

v_gene,j_gene,d_gene,abundance,CDR3aa,CDR3nt
TRBV12-3/TRBV12-4,TRBJ2-1,NA,NA,CASREGPQFF,TGTGCCAGCAGAGAGGGTCCCCAGTTCTTC
TRBV29-1,TRBJ2-3,TRBD2,few,CSGFRDYADTQYF,TGCAGCGGCTTCAGGGACTACGCAGATACGCAGTATTTT
TRBV24-1,TRBJ2-1,TRBD2,NA,CATSDGVRASGFLGDEQFF,TGTGCCACCAGTGATGGGGTGAGGGCTAGCGGGTTCTTAGGGGATGAGCAGTTCTTC
TRBV5-1,TRBJ1-1,TRBD1,few,CASTYVTGANTEAFF,TGCGCCAGCACGTACGTGACAGGGGCTAACACTGAAGCTTTCTTT
TRBV4-3,TRBJ2-5,TRBD2,few,CASSQDRSGPGGGTQYF,TGCGCCAGCAGCCAAGATCGAAGCGGTCCCGGGGGGGGGACCCAGTACTTC
TRBV14,TRBJ2-3,NA,NA,CASSQEWASDTQYF,TGTGCCAGCAGCCAAGAGTGGGCGTCAGATACGCAGTATTTT
TRBV2,TRBJ1-2,NA,NA,CASGDGVRYGYTF,TGTGCCTCTGGGGATGGGGTCCGATATGGCTACACCTTC
TRBV6-5,TRBJ1-2,TRBD1,few,CASNPGTGRVDGYTF,TGTGCCAGCAACCCCGGGACAGGGAGAGTAGATGGCTACACCTTC
TRBV2,TRBJ1-5,NA,NA,CASSEVGGQPQHF,TGTGCCAGCAGTGAAGTTGGAGGGCAGCCCCAGCATTTT
TRBV10-3,TRBJ1-6,TRBD1,NA,CAISGTGGSPLHF,TGTGCCATCAGTGGGACAGGGGGATCACCCCTCCACTTT
TRBV7-2,TRBJ1-2,TRBD1,few,CASSTLLDRGLDGYTF,TGTGCCAGCAGTACTCTACTAGACAGGGGGCTTGATGGCTACACCTTC
TRBV20-1,TRBJ2-1,NA,few,CSARELALGRGNEQFF,TGCAGTGCTAGAGAGCTAGCACTCGGCCGGGGGAATGAGCAGTTCTTC
TRBV6-4,TRBJ1-1,NA,few,CASSFTEDTEAFF,TGTGCCAGCAGCTTCACGGAGGACACTGAAGCTTTCTTT
TRBV11-2,TRBJ2-2,TRBD1,many,CASSLNQGAGELFF,TGTGCCAGCAGCTTGAATCAGGGGGCCGGGGAGCTGTTTTTT
TRBV4-1,TRBJ2-4,NA,NA,CASSQDPPGVSDIQYF,TGCGCCAGCAGCCAAGATCCCCCCGGCGTAAGCGACATTCAGTACTTC
TRBV20-1,TRBJ2-5,NA,NA,CSAARPEVSRETQYF,TGCAGTGCTGCCCGGCCAGAGGTCTCCCGGGAGACCCAGTACTTC
TRBV28,TRBJ2-6,TRBD2,NA,CASDTSGSSGANVLTF,TGTGCCAGCGATACTAGCGGCAGCTCTGGGGCCAACGTCCTGACTTTC
TRBV20-1,TRBJ1-1,NA,few,CSATPPRGTLAEAFF,TGCAGTGCTACCCCCCCGAGGGGGACACTCGCTGAAGCTTTCTTT
TRBV7-3,TRBJ2-2,NA,few,CASSLTTQTGELFF,TGTGCCAGCAGCTTAACGACCCAAACCGGGGAGCTGTTTTTT
TRBV14,TRBJ2-2,NA,NA,CASSQFRAASWTGELFF,TGTGCCAGCAGCCAGTTCCGCGCTGCTTCGTGGACCGGGGAGCTGTTTTTT
TRBV20-1,TRBJ1-5,TRBD1,NA,CSARPTGGYNQPQHF,TGCAGTGCTAGACCGACAGGGGGCTATAATCAGCCCCAGCATTTT
TRBV14,TRBJ1-2,TRBD1,NA,CASSQAGQRTYGYTF,TGTGCCAGCAGCCAGGCGGGACAGCGGACCTATGGCTACACCTTC
TRBV5-5,TRBJ1-5,NA,NA,CASSLHLAQNSNQPQHF,TGTGCCAGCAGCTTGCACCTGGCGCAGAATAGCAATCAGCCCCAGCATTTT
TRBV7-9,TRBJ1-1,NA,few,CASSPRGGSTEAFF,TGTGCCAGCAGCCCTCGCGGGGGAAGCACTGAAGCTTTCTTT
TRBV12-3/TRBV12-4,TRBJ1-5,NA,NA,CASSLGNPNQPQHF,TGTGCCAGCAGCCTCGGGAATCCAAATCAGCCCCAGCATTTT
TRBV5-1,TRBJ2-2,NA,many,CASSFSQNTGELFF,TGCGCCAGCAGCTTTTCACAGAACACCGGGGAGCTGTTTTTT
TRBV12-3/TRBV12-4,TRBJ2-1,TRBD1,few,CASTDAGGPSYNEQFF,TGTGCCAGCACGGATGCAGGGGGACCCTCCTACAATGAGCAGTTCTTC